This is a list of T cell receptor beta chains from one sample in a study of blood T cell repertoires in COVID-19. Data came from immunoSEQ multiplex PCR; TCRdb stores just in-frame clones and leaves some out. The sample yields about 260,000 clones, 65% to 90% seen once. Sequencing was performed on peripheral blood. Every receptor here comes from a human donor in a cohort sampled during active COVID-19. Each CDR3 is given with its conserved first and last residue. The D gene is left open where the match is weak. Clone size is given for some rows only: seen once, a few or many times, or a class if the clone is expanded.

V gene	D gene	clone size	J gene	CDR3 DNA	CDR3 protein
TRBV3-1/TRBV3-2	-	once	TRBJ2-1	TGTGCCAGCAGCCAACCCAGGATGAGTAACAATGAGCAGTTCTTC	CASSQPRMSNNEQFF
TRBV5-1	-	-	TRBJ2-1	TGCGCCAGCAGCTTGCCGTTCGATGAGCAGTTCTTC	CASSLPFDEQFF
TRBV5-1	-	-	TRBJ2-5	TGCGCCAGCAGCTTGTCCAGGGGAGAGACCCAGTACTTC	CASSLSRGETQYF
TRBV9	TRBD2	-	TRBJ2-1	TGTGCCAGCAGCTCCCGGACTAGCTATGAGCAGTTCTTC	CASSSRTSYEQFF
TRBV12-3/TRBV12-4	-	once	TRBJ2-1	TGTGCCAGCAGTTTGATTGAAGGGGATGAGCAGTTCTTC	CASSLIEGDEQFF
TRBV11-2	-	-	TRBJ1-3	TGTGCCAGCAGCTTGGGCAACACTGGAAACACCATATATTTT	CASSLGNTGNTIYF
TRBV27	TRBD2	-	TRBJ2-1	TGTGCCAGCAGTTTAACTAGCGGGAGGGTTTATGAGCAGTTCTTC	CASSLTSGRVYEQFF
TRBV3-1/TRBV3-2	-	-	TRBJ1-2	TGTGCCAGCAGCCTCTCCCGCGGGACGCCTAAGCGAGACTATGGCTACACCTTC	CASSLSRGTPKRDYGYTF
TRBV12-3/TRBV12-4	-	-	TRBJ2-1	TGTGCCAGCAGTTTTAGTCTAGACAATGAGCAGTTCTTC	CASSFSLDNEQFF
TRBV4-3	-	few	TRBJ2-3	TGCGCCAGCAGCCCAACCCTAGCAGCCCCGGGGGATACGCAGTATTTT	CASSPTLAAPGDTQYF
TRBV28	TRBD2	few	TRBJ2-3	TGTGCCAGCAGTCCTCCTAGCGGCCTCACAGATACGCAGTATTTT	CASSPPSGLTDTQYF
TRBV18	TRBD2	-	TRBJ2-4	TGTGCCAGCTCACTTGGACTAGCGGATACCAAAAACATTCAGTACTTC	CASSLGLADTKNIQYF
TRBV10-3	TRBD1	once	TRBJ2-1	TGTGCCTCAGGGGGCCTCTCCAATGAGCAGTTCTTC	CASGGLSNEQFF
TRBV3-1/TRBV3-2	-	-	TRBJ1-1	TGTGCCAGCAGCCAATCGGGGAACACTGAAGCTTTCTTT	CASSQSGNTEAFF
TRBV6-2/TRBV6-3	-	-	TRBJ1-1	TGTGCCAGCAGTGAGGGTACGCCTTCGGGGGGCAGGGGCACTGAAGCTTTCTTT	CASSEGTPSGGRGTEAFF
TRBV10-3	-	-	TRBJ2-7	TGTGCCATCAGTGAGTCTCCGGAGGCCGAGCAGTACTTC	CAISESPEAEQYF
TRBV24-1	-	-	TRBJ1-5	TGTGCCACCAGTGATTTTGAGGGGCCCCAGCATTTT	CATSDFEGPQHF
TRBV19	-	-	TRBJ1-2	TGTGCCAGTAACCTAGGGGGAAACGGCTACACCTTC	CASNLGGNGYTF
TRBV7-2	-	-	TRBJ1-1	TGTGCCAGCAGCCCCCCCAGCCTAGCCGGGTATGACACTGAAGCTTTCTTT	CASSPPSLAGYDTEAFF
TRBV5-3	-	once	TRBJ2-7	TGTGCCAGAAGCCCACCGCGGCCGAACTACTACGAGCAGTACTTC	CARSPPRPNYYEQYF
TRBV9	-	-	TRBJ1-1	TGTGCCAGCAGCGTTCTGACGGAGTGGTCTGAAGCTTTCTTT	CASSVLTEWSEAFF
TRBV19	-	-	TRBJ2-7	TGTGCCAGTAGTATGACTGGAACCTACGAGCAGTACTTC	CASSMTGTYEQYF